This TCR beta chain was identified in a study of blood T cell repertoires in COVID-19. As originally analysed: By means of reference gene primer amplification, nucleated cell counts were estimated. Sequencing used immunoSEQ multiplex PCR; TCRdb keeps in-frame clones, though not all of them. V, J and clone size derive from that table, while D and trimming were established from the DNA sequence. The top ten clones hold about 12% of a sample with hundreds of thousands of clones, around 90% of them seen once. The length of the CDR3 is 15 residues. Losses at the gene ends were 5 bases for V and 3 bases for J; bases not matched to a gene: 9. The germline V gene encodes CDR1 LGHNA and CDR2 YSLEER.

The chain recombines TRBV4-3 with TRBJ1-1; TRBD1 aligns across 7 bases. Input material: peripheral blood. This sequence was found in a woman under 30 who had recovered from COVID-19. The CDR3 loop is CASSERDRGDTEAFF. CDR3 nucleotides: TGCGCCAGCAGCGAACGGGACAGAGGGGACACTGAAGCTTTCTTT.